Each of the 30 T cell receptor beta chains below was sequenced from the same sample in a study of beta chain features in type 1 diabetes. Broader study findings: Moderate yet significant TCRB CDR3 shortening was seen in Type 1 diabetes patients in all four CD4+ subsets.

Which antigens these TCRs recognize remains unknown. Reverse transcription of all isolated RNA meant that expressed TCRB transcripts were sequenced. Sequencing used immunoSEQ multiplex PCR; TCRdb keeps in-frame clones, though not all of them. The repertoire includes a few hundred thousand clones, roughly 13% of them detected once, and 0.015% sits in the top ten. Sequenced input: naive CD4+ T cells from blood. The receptors here all came from a woman between 18 and 30 years old with type 1 diabetes.

The V gene is TRBV30, the J gene TRBJ2-1; TRBD2 matches at 10 bases. V trimming: 0 bases; J trimming: 5 bases; junction bases outside the gene matches: 4. The CDR3 runs to 15 residues. Germline-derived CDR1 and CDR2 are GTSNPN and SVGIG (reference sequence). CDR3 bases: TGTGCCTGGAGTGTACTCCTAGCGGGAGACAATGAGCAGTTCTTC. Translated, it gives CAWSVLLAGDNEQFF.

This clone has a handful of counts. The V and J genes are TRBV4-1 and TRBJ2-7, with 10 bases lining up with TRBD1. This CDR3 is built from 13 residues. V was pared by 4 bases and J by 5 bases, with 2 bases of the junction left unmatched. The germline CDR1 and CDR2 sequences are MGHRA and YSYEKL. CDR3 DNA: TGCGCCAGCAGCCGGGACAGGGGTCACGAGCAGTACGTC. This translates into CASSRDRGHEQYV.

This clone was seen a few times. The chain uses TRBV4-1 and TRBJ2-1, with 7 bases fitting TRBD2. CDR1 and CDR2 (germline): MGHRA, YSYEKL. CDR3 length equals 15 residues. V dropped 4 bases and J dropped 1; count of bases not matched to a gene: 4. The CDR3 protein is CASSPSGESYNEQFF. In nucleotides, the CDR3 is TGCGCCAGCAGCCCCAGCGGGGAGTCCTACAATGAGCAGTTCTTC.

This clone was counted only a few times. The V call is TRBV30, the J call TRBJ1-5; D remains ambiguous. The germline CDR1 and CDR2 sequences are GTSNPN and SVGIG (reference sequence). V was clipped by 1 base and J by 5 bases, with 6 bases between them. This CDR3 contains 12 residues. CDR3 DNA sequence: TGTGCCTGGAGTGATAGATATCAGCCCCAGCATTTT. This translates into CAWSDRYQPQHF.

This clone has a handful of counts. The chain joins TRBV5-6 to TRBJ1-1; D is ambiguous. Germline V lookup: CDR1 SGHDT, CDR2 YYEEEE. The CDR3 consists of 15 residues. Trimming took off 1 base at V and 4 bases at J, with 14 bases between the two ends. The CDR3 region is CASSLIAVRPTEAFF. The CDR3 DNA follows: TGTGCCAGCAGCTTGATAGCGGTGAGGCCCACTGAAGCTTTCTTT. The full variable domain, its missing parts supplied by reference TRBV5-6 and TRBJ1-1, is DAGVTQSPTHLIKTRGQQVTLRCSPKSGHDTVSWYQQALGQGPQFIFQYYEEEERQRGNFPDRFSGHQFPNYSSELNVNALLLGDSALYLCASSLIAVRPTEAFFGQGTRLTVV.

This clone was picked up a small number of times. This rearrangement joins TRBV19 to TRBJ2-5, with TRBD2 identical over 12 bases. The CDR3 length is 16 residues. Per germline, CDR1 LNHDA and CDR2 SQIVND (reference sequence). The V segment lost 6 bases and the J segment 2 bases; nucleotides outside the gene matches: 7. The CDR3 DNA is TGTGCCAGTAGCGATGCCGGGACTAGCGGGCAAGAGACCCAGTACTTC. Protein sequence: CASSDAGTSGQETQYF.

The rearrangement uses TRBV19 and TRBJ2-1, with 11 bases fitting TRBD2. The germline V gene encodes CDR1 LNHDA and CDR2 SQIVND (reference sequence). With 5 bases clipped from V and 2 bases from J, the junction kept 5 bases outside the gene matches. The CDR3 sequence is 16 residues long. The CDR3 DNA is TGTGCCAGTAGTGTTAGCGGGGGGGCCCCCTACAATGAGCAGTTCTTC. Translating gives CASSVSGGAPYNEQFF.

The rearrangement links TRBV7-9 to TRBJ2-2; the D gene is possibly TRBD2 (5 bases). The CDR3 length is 12 residues. The V end lost 8 bases, the J end lost 3 bases, and 7 bases lay between the germline ends. CDR1 is SEHNR and CDR2 is FQNEAQ in the germline V gene (reference sequence). DNA for the CDR3: TGTGCCAGCGGGAGCGACACCGGGGAGCTGTTTTTT. Translation: CASGSDTGELFF.

The count of this clone is one. This chain links TRBV30 with TRBJ2-7; 7 nucleotides align to TRBD2. V lost 1 base to trimming and J lost 6 bases; unmatched junction nucleotides: 3. Germline lookup yields CDR1 GTSNPN and CDR2 SVGIG (reference sequence). The CDR3 totals 12 residues. CDR3 in amino acids: CAWSAGGFEQYF. CDR3 DNA sequence: TGTGCCTGGAGTGCGGGGGGTTTCGAGCAGTACTTC. The variable domain in full, completed from reference TRBV30 and TRBJ2-7, reads SQTIHQWPATLVQPVGSPLSLECTVEGTSNPNLYWYRQAAGRGLQLLFYSVGIGQISSEVPQNLSASRPQDRQFILSSKKLLLSDSGFYLCAWSAGGFEQYFGPGTRLTVT.

This clone came up a few times. V gene TRBV4-3 combines with J gene TRBJ2-3; 9 positions match TRBD2. CDR1 LGHNA and CDR2 YSLEER come from the germline V gene. The CDR3 sequence is 16 residues long. Unmatched junction bases numbered 12, after V lost 7 bases and J lost 4 bases. CDR3 in amino acids: CASNHIRREGPDTQYF. The CDR3 DNA follows: TGCGCCAGCAACCATATCAGGCGGGAGGGCCCAGATACGCAGTATTTT.

V gene TRBV30 combines with J gene TRBJ2-3; 12 bases match TRBD2. The J segment lost 2 bases and the V segment lost 3 bases, leaving 3 bases of the junction unmatched. The germline V gene has CDR1 GTSNPN and CDR2 SVGIG (reference sequence). The CDR3 consists of 15 residues. DNA of the CDR3: TGTGCCTGGAGCGGACTAGCGGGGTACACAGATACGCAGTATTTT. This encodes CAWSGLAGYTDTQYF.

The chain couples TRBV5-1 to TRBJ2-1, with a tentative D call TRBD2 (5 bases). This CDR3 comprises 16 residues. The germline V and J ends were trimmed by 0 bases and 10 bases, with 20 bases remaining between them. The germline CDR1 and CDR2 sequences are SGHRS and YFSETQ. The CDR3 bases are TGCGCCAGCAGCTTGGCCGGCGGGTCGGCCTTGGGGGAGCAGTTCTTC. It translates to CASSLAGGSALGEQFF.

The chain carries TRBV15 and TRBJ2-1; 7 positions agree with TRBD2. Germline trimming cut 0 bases from V and 6 bases from J; bases unmatched to any gene: 8. The CDR3 has 16 amino acids. CDR1 and CDR2 (germline): LNHNV, YYDKDF (reference sequence). For the CDR3, the DNA is TGTGCCACCAGCAGAGATCTGGGAGGGACGGGCAATGAGCAGTTCTTC. Protein product: CATSRDLGGTGNEQFF.

This sequence joins TRBV7-8 and TRBJ2-1; possible D gene TRBD1, 5 bases. The CDR3 contains 15 residues. With 5 bases removed from V and 3 bases from J, the gap between germline ends came to 14 bases. In germline, CDR1 is SGHVS, CDR2 FQNEAQ. The CDR3 sequence: CASSPAGHIYNEQFF. The CDR3, as DNA: TGTGCCAGCAGCCCCGCCGGACACATCTACAATGAGCAGTTCTTC.

V and J are TRBV6-1 and TRBJ2-7; 7 bases are a match to TRBD2. Trimming removed 8 bases from V and 1 base from J; junction bases left unmatched: 11. The germline V gene encodes CDR1 MNHNS and CDR2 SASEGT. This CDR3 has 15 residues. The CDR3 sequence: CASSRGGGTSYEQYV. The DNA for the CDR3 is TGTGCCAGCTCTAGGGGCGGGGGAACTTCCTACGAGCAGTACGTC.

The chain has TRBV7-2 and TRBJ1-2; D possibly corresponds to TRBD1 (5 bases). V lost 3 bases and J lost 0, with 14 bases in between. CDR1 and CDR2 from the germline V gene are SGHTA and FQGNSA. The CDR3 totals 16 residues. This CDR3 is CASSLIPQGANYGYTF. The CDR3 bases are TGTGCCAGCAGCTTGATTCCGCAGGGCGCTAACTATGGCTACACCTTC.

This clone was seen a handful of times. The chain combines TRBV5-1 with TRBJ2-7; TRBD2 aligns across 8 bases. CDR3 length: 14 residues. Germline values: CDR1 SGHRS, CDR2 YFSETQ. V was pared by 4 bases and J by 6 bases, with 9 bases of the junction left unmatched. In DNA, the CDR3 is TGCGCCAGCAGCATTGCGGGAGGAGTGGGCGAGCAGTACGTC. This sequence encodes CASSIAGGVGEQYV.

The sample holds a few counts of this clone. CDR3: CASSPRQGRISGNTIYF. The CDR3, as DNA: TGTGCCAGCAGTCCCCGCCAGGGCCGAATCTCTGGAAACACCATATATTTT. The chain couples TRBV28 to TRBJ1-3; tentative D call: TRBD1 (5 bases). Germline-derived CDR1 and CDR2 are MDHEN and SYDVKM. The germline V and J ends were trimmed by 5 bases and 0 bases, with 17 bases remaining between them. This CDR3 is built from 17 residues. Full variable domain (rest looked up from reference TRBV28 and TRBJ1-3): DVKVTQSSRYLVKRTGEKVFLECVQDMDHENMFWYRQDPGLGLRLIYFSYDVKMKEKGDIPEGYSVSREKKERFSLILESASTNQTSMYLCASSPRQGRISGNTIYFGEGSWLTVV.

This clone showed up just a few times. This chain links TRBV27 with TRBJ2-5; TRBD2 is a possible D gene (5 bases). The V gene's germline CDR1 is MNHEY and CDR2 SMNVEV (reference sequence). With 2 bases removed from V and 4 bases from J, the gap between germline ends came to 14 bases. The length of the CDR3 is 15 residues. The CDR3 DNA is TGTGCCAGCAGTTTAGATCCGGGGTTGGGAGAGACCCAGTACTTC. It codes for CASSLDPGLGETQYF.

This clone turned up a few times. The chain uses TRBV4-3 and TRBJ2-2, with a tentative D call TRBD1 (6 bases). The CDR3 is 16 amino acids. Trimming cost V 0 bases and J 1 base, with 9 bases left between them. Germline assignment: CDR1 LGHNA and CDR2 YSLEER. Here the CDR3 reads CASSQETGWNTGELFF. The CDR3 DNA reads TGCGCCAGCAGCCAAGAGACAGGATGGAACACCGGGGAGCTGTTTTTT.

V and J are TRBV18 and TRBJ1-2; tentatively, D is TRBD1 (5 bases). The ends were cut back, 0 bases at V and 6 bases at J, with 11 bases in the middle. The germline V gene encodes CDR1 KGHSH and CDR2 LQKENI. The CDR3 has 14 residues. CDR3 residues: CASSPPRAGNGYTF. For the CDR3, the DNA is TGTGCCAGCTCACCACCCAGGGCAGGGAATGGCTACACCTTC.

J is TRBJ2-5 and V is TRBV15, with TRBD2 as a possible D gene (6 bases). The CDR3 totals 14 residues. Trimming stripped 1 base from V and 5 bases from J, with 11 bases between. In germline, CDR1 is LNHNV, CDR2 YYDKDF (reference sequence). The CDR3 bases are TGTGCCACCAGCAGAGCGGGAGTGGTCGAGACCCAGTACTTC. This encodes CATSRAGVVETQYF. Full variable domain (remainder filled in from reference TRBV15 and TRBJ2-5): DAMVIQNPRYQVTQFGKPVTLSCSQTLNHNVMYWYQQKSSQAPKLLFHYYDKDFNNEADTPDNFQSRRPNTSFCFLDIRSPGLGDTAMYLCATSRAGVVETQYFGPGTRLLVL.

The chain has TRBV5-4 and TRBJ1-1, with 10 bases that match TRBD1. V trimming: 4 bases; J trimming: 4 bases; junction bases outside the gene matches: 7. From germline, CDR1 is SGHNT and CDR2 YYREEE (reference sequence). This CDR3 is built from 15 residues. The CDR3 nucleotides read TGTGCCAGCAGCCCGACTGGGACAGGGGCCACTGAAGCTTTCTTT. Its protein product is CASSPTGTGATEAFF.

The V and J genes are TRBV15 and TRBJ2-5; tentative D call: TRBD2 (6 bases). Trimming removed 9 bases at V and 3 bases at J, with 23 bases between. CDR1 is LNHNV, CDR2 YYDKDF, per germline (reference sequence). This CDR3 has 16 amino acids. CDR3 nucleotide sequence: TGTGCCACTACTCCAATGGGGAGGACGGATAAAGAGACCCAGTACTTC. It is translated as CATTPMGRTDKETQYF.

This clone has a handful of counts. The rearrangement links TRBV29-1 to TRBJ2-3; no definite D call. The CDR3 is 15 amino acids. Trimming removed 3 bases at V and 2 bases at J, with 15 bases between. The germline V gene has CDR1 SQVTM and CDR2 ANQGSEA. CDR3 DNA sequence: TGCAGCGTTGAGGAATCAGGTTCTCCCACAGATACGCAGTATTTT. Amino acids: CSVEESGSPTDTQYF.

The gene calls are TRBV6-1 and TRBJ2-7, with D perhaps TRBD1 or TRBD2 (5 bases each). CDR3 length: 14 residues. Germline assignment: CDR1 MNHNS and CDR2 SASEGT. Trimming removed 3 bases at V and 9 bases at J, with 18 bases between. The CDR3 loop is CASSDRSGPRGQYV. The CDR3 DNA reads as TGTGCCAGCAGTGACCGGTCGGGGCCGAGGGGGCAGTACGTC.

The chain joins TRBV11-2 to TRBJ2-2, with 9 bases matching TRBD2. Trimming took 1 base from V and 6 from J; bases not matched to a gene: 3. This CDR3 has 15 amino acids. Germline CDR1 is SGHAT and CDR2 is FQNNGV. In DNA, the CDR3 is TGTGCCAGCAGCTTAGTTGGGACTAGCTCCGGGGAGCTGTTTTTT. Protein product: CASSLVGTSSGELFF.

This rearrangement joins TRBV19 to TRBJ1-5; D is perhaps TRBD1 (5 bases). The CDR3 is made up of 13 amino acids. Germline-derived CDR1 and CDR2 are LNHDA and SQIVND (reference sequence). Trimming took 5 bases from V and 7 from J, leaving 12 bases between them. The CDR3 nucleotides are TGTGCCAGTAGTGCGGGGCGCGGGCAGCCCCAGCATTTT. It codes for CASSAGRGQPQHF.

J is TRBJ1-4 and V is TRBV9; 10 bases line up with TRBD1. CDR1 and CDR2 from the germline V gene are SGDLS and YYNGEE. This CDR3 contains 15 residues. The junction had 5 bases not matched to a gene; V was cut back by 3 bases and J by 6 bases. The CDR3 DNA reads TGTGCCAGCAGCGCCGGGGACAGGGGTGATGAAAAACTGTTTTTT. This sequence encodes CASSAGDRGDEKLFF.

The CDR3 spells CASRPGTGSYEQYV. CDR3 nucleotide sequence: TGCGCCAGCAGGCCCGGGACAGGGTCCTACGAGCAGTACGTC. The chain recombines TRBV5-1 with TRBJ2-7, with 9 bases that match TRBD1. CDR1 SGHRS and CDR2 YFSETQ come from the germline V gene. The CDR3 is 14 residues long. Trimming cost V 5 bases and J 1 base; bases outside gene matches: 4.